A single T cell receptor beta chain is shown here with its context. Its antigen remains unidentified. The sample originates from a study of radiotherapy plus CTLA-4 blockade in lung cancer. Study-wide context: For approximately 19% of patients, objective responses occurred, and just over 30% had disease control.

Chemo-refractory metastatic non-small-cell lung cancer patients were treated with focal radiation plus CTLA-4 blockade with ipilimumab. Clones were sequenced by immunoSEQ multiplex PCR, and TCRdb holds only the in-frame ones, with some missing. The data show roughly 71,000 clones, around 73% seen once. Study outcomes and limitations: Early blood T cell clone changes and increased post-radiation serum interferon-beta were reportedly the strongest response predictors. Tumor-origin TCR clones grew in blood after radiotherapy plus ipilimumab.

This TCR derives from a human donor with non-small cell lung cancer who had a complete response to radiotherapy plus ipilimumab. Source: peripheral blood, taken from a patient treated with radiotherapy plus ipilimumab.

The CDR3 DNA sequence: TGTGCCAGCAGTCGGGAGGGACAGGGTTATCAGCCCCAGCATTTT. It is translated as CASSREGQGYQPQHF. The J gene is TRBJ1-5, the V gene TRBV28; TRBD1 agrees at 9 bases. V lost 5 bases, J lost 5 bases, and 7 bases stayed unmatched. The CDR3 spans 15 residues. Germline loops: CDR1 MDHEN, CDR2 SYDVKM.